One and the same sample provided the 6 T cell receptor beta chains below, sequenced in a study of early T cells in non-severe SARS-CoV-2 infection. TCRdb analysed the 5' RACE reads with MiXCR anew, one entry per CDR3 protein. This sample has tens of thousands of distinct CDR3 sequences, with 3% to 4% found just once. The sequencing sample was made of whole blood. The source is an adult who was a healthcare worker with PCR-confirmed SARS-CoV-2 infection or an uninfected control (not recorded which).

Many counts were recorded for this clonotype. V gene TRBV14 combines with J gene TRBJ2-3; 10 positions agree with TRBD1. The trim removed 6 bases at V and 6 bases at J, leaving 6 bases unmatched. Germline V lookup: CDR1 SGHDN, CDR2 FVKESK. The CDR3 extends over 14 amino acids. CDR3 bases: TGTGCCAGCAGACGGACAGGGGGTGGCGATACGCAGTATTTT. Translating it yields CASRRTGGGDTQYF.

The CDR3 DNA sequence: TGCAGCGTTGAGCTTCTGCAGGGGAGCACTGAAGCTTTCTTT. Encoded protein: CSVELLQGSTEAFF. The chain couples TRBV29-1 to TRBJ1-1; D perhaps matches TRBD1 (6 bases). Trimming shortened V by 3 bases and J by 4 bases, and 15 bases separated the two germline ends. The CDR3 contains 14 residues. Per germline, CDR1 SQVTM and CDR2 ANQGSEA. Full variable domain (outside the CDR3, taken from reference TRBV29-1 and TRBJ1-1): SAVISQKPSRDICQRGTSLTIQCQVDSQVTMMFWYRQQPGQSLTLIATANQGSEATYESGFVIDKFPISRPNLTFSTLTVSNMSPEDSSIYLCSVELLQGSTEAFFGQGTRLTVV.

The table lists this clonotype with a few counts. This chain uses TRBV4-2 with TRBJ1-6; 7 nucleotides align to TRBD1. V lost 0 bases to trimming and J lost 0 bases; unmatched junction nucleotides: 14. There are 21 residues in the CDR3. Germline-derived CDR1 and CDR2 are LGHNA and YNFKEQ. The DNA for the CDR3 is TGTGCCAGCAGCCAAGATAGGACAGGCACTACCGAAAGCTCCTATAATTCACCCCTCCACTTT. This sequence encodes CASSQDRTGTTESSYNSPLHF.

The chain couples TRBV15 to TRBJ2-7; D may be TRBD2 (5 bases). V lost 1 base and J 6 bases, leaving 13 bases between the germline ends. This CDR3 has 14 residues. Germline V gene sequence: CDR1 LNHNV, CDR2 YYDKDF (reference sequence). DNA of the CDR3: TGTGCCACCAGCAGAGGGGAGCCAACGGGCGAGCAGTACTTC. Protein sequence: CATSRGEPTGEQYF.

This clonotype was observed at least ten times. The rearrangement uses TRBV7-6 and TRBJ1-1; the D gene is possibly TRBD1 (6 bases). This CDR3 is 14 amino acids long. The ends were cut back, 2 bases at V and 5 bases at J, with 12 bases in the middle. Looked up from germline, CDR1 is SGHVS and CDR2 is FNYEAQ. The CDR3 region has the DNA TGTGCCAGCAGCTTAAAGCAGGGGAAAACTGAAGCTTTCTTT. Its protein is CASSLKQGKTEAFF.

This clonotype was recorded many times. The V gene is TRBV2, the J gene TRBJ2-1; unclear D gene. The length of the CDR3 is 11 residues. The V end lost 6 bases, the J end lost 3 bases, and 3 bases lay between the germline ends. Germline V lookup: CDR1 SNHLY, CDR2 FYNNEI. The CDR3 is CASSNYNEQFF. DNA for the CDR3: TGTGCCAGCAGCAACTACAATGAGCAGTTCTTC.